This entry concerns a single T cell receptor (beta chain). As yet, its antigen is unknown. The source of the sample is a study of cytomegalovirus exposure and HLA in healthy donors. About the research overall: Out of 150 million to 200 million T cells, an earlier analysis found around 110 million unique TCR beta sequences in total.

Vbeta (60) and Jbeta (13) primers were used in the PCR. Using immunoSEQ multiplex PCR, the repertoire was profiled, and TCRdb retains in-frame clones only, with some absent. The sample consists of roughly 63,000 clones, more than 60% of them appearing once. Points from the study as a whole: V- and J-gene trimming of TCR beta was linked (in a later analysis) to a missense DCLRE1C variant. In all likelihood, a cluster of highly shared sequence variants was a sequencing artifact. Analyzed later, most CMV-associated TCR beta chains appeared HLA-restricted.

Input material: PBMCs. This clonotype originated in a woman between 40 and 50 years old in good health and CMV-seropositive.

CDR3 loop: CAPSMGGQAGDTQYF. CDR3 bases: TGTGCCCCCAGCATGGGGGGACAGGCCGGAGATACGCAGTATTTT. V is TRBV5-4 and J is TRBJ2-3; 8 nucleotides match TRBD1. The CDR3 extends over 15 amino acids. Looked up from germline, CDR1 is SGHNT and CDR2 is YYREEE (reference sequence). V lost 10 bases to trimming and J lost 5 bases; unmatched junction nucleotides: 15.